These T cell receptor beta chains were read from a single sample in a study of blood T cell repertoires in COVID-19. The method was immunoSEQ multiplex PCR; TCRdb's version includes in-frame clones alone and lacks a portion of them. The sample has roughly 20,000 clones, approximately 90% seen once. Source material: peripheral blood. These receptors came from a man aged 65 to 85 with active COVID-19. The CDR3 runs from the conserved cysteine through the conserved F or W. D genes are given only for firm matches. Some rows mark clone size as missing; the rest say once, few, many or name a class of expanded clone.

>TRBJ2-2|TRBD1|NA|TRBV19
TGTGCCAGTAGTATACAGGGGGCCGATTTTTTCAACCTTTTCGGGGAGCTGTTTTTT
CASSIQGADFFNLFGELFF
>TRBJ2-1|TRBD1|NA|TRBV10-3
TGTGCCATCAGTGGACCGCCCGGGACAGGAAACAATGAGCAGTTCTTC
CAISGPPGTGNNEQFF
>TRBJ2-3|TRBD1|NA|TRBV11-2
TGTGCCACCCGGGACAGGGGGCGAGGGACCTACACAGATACGCAGTATTTT
CATRDRGRGTYTDTQYF
>TRBJ2-3|TRBD2|NA|TRBV7-2
TGTGCCAGCAGCGGGGGGGTCACAGATACGCAGTATTTT
CASSGGVTDTQYF
>TRBJ1-6|TRBD1|NA|TRBV30
TGTGCCTGGAGCATTAGAACAGGGGGTAATAATTCACCCCTCCACTTT
CAWSIRTGGNNSPLHF
>TRBJ1-5|NA|NA|TRBV10-3
TGTGCCATCAGCTCGATAATTTCAGGTGGCAATCAGCCCCAGCATTTT
CAISSIISGGNQPQHF
>TRBJ2-3|NA|NA|TRBV7-8
TGTGCCAGCAGCACGGAGGTCAGGCTAGATACGCAGTATTTT
CASSTEVRLDTQYF
>TRBJ1-2|NA|NA|TRBV30
TGTGCCTGGAGCCCTATCTTCTACTATGGCTACACCTTC
CAWSPIFYYGYTF
>TRBJ2-3|TRBD1|NA|TRBV2
TGTGCCAGCAGTGATGGACAGGGATCCACAGATACGCAGTATTTT
CASSDGQGSTDTQYF
>TRBJ2-5|TRBD2|NA|TRBV2
TGTGCCAGCAGGCCGACGAGCGGGAGGGCCGGAGAGACCCAGTACTTC
CASRPTSGRAGETQYF
>TRBJ2-2|TRBD2|NA|TRBV5-1
TGCGCCAGCAGCTTGGGGACTAGCGGCACCGGGGAGCTGTTTTTT
CASSLGTSGTGELFF
>TRBJ2-6|NA|NA|TRBV7-2
TGTGCCAGCAGCGTAACCTTCCACAGACCCACTGGGGCCAACGTCCTGACTTTC
CASSVTFHRPTGANVLTF
>TRBJ2-7|TRBD1|NA|TRBV19
TGTGCCAGTAGTATGAACAGGGGGGCCTACGAGCAGTACTTC
CASSMNRGAYEQYF
>TRBJ2-3|TRBD1|once|TRBV6-5
TGTGCCAGCGTCCAGGACAGGGGAAGGAATACGCAGTATTTT
CASVQDRGRNTQYF
>TRBJ1-1|NA|NA|TRBV20-1
TGCAGTGCGAGAGGACAGCGTGAAGCTTTCTTT
CSARGQREAFF
>TRBJ1-1|NA|once|TRBV6-5
TGTGCCAGCAGTTACGTCTCGGGGGGGTGGACTGAAGCTTTCTTT
CASSYVSGGWTEAFF
>TRBJ2-3|TRBD2|NA|TRBV9
TGTGCCAGCAGCGGTACTAGCGGGGGGAGGGTAGATACGCAGTATTTT
CASSGTSGGRVDTQYF
>TRBJ1-2|NA|NA|TRBV7-8
TGTGCCAGCAGCCCCGCAGGGGAGAACTATGGCTACACCTTC
CASSPAGENYGYTF
>TRBJ2-1|TRBD2|NA|TRBV5-4
TGTGCCAGCAGCTCGATCGGGCTAGCGGGAGGGCCGAATCCGTTCTTC
CASSSIGLAGGPNPFF
>TRBJ2-7|NA|NA|TRBV7-9
TGTGCCAGCAGTCGAGGGGGGGTAGTCTACGAGCAGTACTTC
CASSRGGVVYEQYF
>TRBJ1-5|NA|NA|TRBV3-1/TRBV3-2
TGTGCCAGCAGCCAAGGACTTTTTAGCAATCAGCCCCAGCATTTT
CASSQGLFSNQPQHF
>TRBJ2-1|TRBD1|NA|TRBV6-5
TGTGCCAGCAGTTACTCGGGACAGGCCTACAATGAGCAGTTCTTC
CASSYSGQAYNEQFF
>TRBJ1-3|NA|once|TRBV7-2
TGTGCCAGCAGCTTATGGAGCTCTGGAAACACCATATATTTT
CASSLWSSGNTIYF
>TRBJ1-1|TRBD1|NA|TRBV18
TGTGCCAGCTCACCACTATTGGGACAGGGGATCGTGAACACTGAAGCTTTCTTT
CASSPLLGQGIVNTEAFF
>TRBJ1-5|TRBD1|few|TRBV7-8
TGTGCCAGCAGCTTAGCGACAGGGGTTGTCGGTCAGCCCCAGCATTTT
CASSLATGVVGQPQHF
>TRBJ2-7|NA|NA|TRBV5-1
TGCGCCAGCAGCTTGGACTCCAGGGGATACTACGAGCAGTACTTC
CASSLDSRGYYEQYF
>TRBJ2-1|NA|NA|TRBV24-1
TGTGCCACCAGTGATCGCGGATTAGATGAGCAGTTCTTC
CATSDRGLDEQFF
>TRBJ1-1|NA|NA|TRBV27
TGTGCCAGCAGTTTATCGGTGAGGACTGAAGCTTTCTTT
CASSLSVRTEAFF
>TRBJ2-5|NA|NA|TRBV3-1/TRBV3-2
TGTGCCAGCAGCCTCTTCAGGAGTAAGGGGAAAGAGACCCAGTACTTC
CASSLFRSKGKETQYF
>TRBJ2-1|TRBD2|large|TRBV7-9
TGTGCCAGCAGCTCGGGACTAGCGGCCTTCTCCTACAATGAGCAGTTCTTC
CASSSGLAAFSYNEQFF
>TRBJ2-1|NA|NA|TRBV5-1
TGCGCCAGCAGCCAAGCCGGGACAAGGGACAATGAGCAGTTCTTC
CASSQAGTRDNEQFF
>TRBJ1-1|NA|NA|TRBV7-8
TGTGCCAGCAGCTCGACAGCCATGAACACTGAAGCTTTCTTT
CASSSTAMNTEAFF
>TRBJ1-2|NA|NA|TRBV27
TGTGCCAGCAGTTTATTCCCGCCCAGTAACTATGGCTACACCTTC
CASSLFPPSNYGYTF
>TRBJ2-1|NA|NA|TRBV5-8
TGTGCCAGCAGCCGCGGGGACAGCTCCTACAATGAGCAGTTCTTC
CASSRGDSSYNEQFF
>TRBJ2-5|NA|NA|TRBV25-1
TGTGCCAGCAGTGACCCCCCGCGGGAGACCCAGTACTTC
CASSDPPRETQYF
>TRBJ2-3|NA|NA|TRBV6-5
TGTGCCAGCAGTTACAAGGGGACAGATACGCAGTATTTT
CASSYKGTDTQYF
>TRBJ1-2|TRBD1|NA|TRBV2
TGTGCCAGCTCAGGACAGGCCATTTCTAACTATGGCTACACCTTC
CASSGQAISNYGYTF
>TRBJ2-7|NA|NA|TRBV10-3
TGTGCCATCAGTGGAACGGGGGAGCAGTACTTC
CAISGTGEQYF
>TRBJ1-3|NA|once|TRBV19
TGTGCCAGTACTTTACGGGGAACTGGAAACACCATATATTTT
CASTLRGTGNTIYF
>TRBJ2-7|TRBD1|NA|TRBV5-1
TGCGCCTGCCGCCCGGGACAGGGCGGGACCGAGCAGTACTTC
CACRPGQGGTEQYF